This T cell receptor (beta chain) was sequenced in a study of blood T cell repertoires in COVID-19. Study background: T cells, B-cell-depleted T cells, or PBMCs supplied cDNA or gDNA.

Produced via immunoSEQ multiplex PCR; TCRdb's table is partial and in-frame only. Of hundreds of thousands of clones in the sample, about 85% were seen once. The CDR3 extends over 15 amino acids. Germline CDR1 reads MDHEN; CDR2 reads SYDVKM. V shed 5 bases and J 5 bases; nucleotides not matched to a gene: 9. Sequenced sample: peripheral blood. This rearrangement joins TRBV28 to TRBJ2-5; 9 nucleotides agree with TRBD2. The receptor was derived from a man in his forties or fifties with acute or convalescent COVID-19. The CDR3 loop is CASSPNSGSEETQYF. Written as DNA, the CDR3 is TGTGCCAGCAGTCCAAATAGCGGGAGTGAGGAGACCCAGTACTTC.